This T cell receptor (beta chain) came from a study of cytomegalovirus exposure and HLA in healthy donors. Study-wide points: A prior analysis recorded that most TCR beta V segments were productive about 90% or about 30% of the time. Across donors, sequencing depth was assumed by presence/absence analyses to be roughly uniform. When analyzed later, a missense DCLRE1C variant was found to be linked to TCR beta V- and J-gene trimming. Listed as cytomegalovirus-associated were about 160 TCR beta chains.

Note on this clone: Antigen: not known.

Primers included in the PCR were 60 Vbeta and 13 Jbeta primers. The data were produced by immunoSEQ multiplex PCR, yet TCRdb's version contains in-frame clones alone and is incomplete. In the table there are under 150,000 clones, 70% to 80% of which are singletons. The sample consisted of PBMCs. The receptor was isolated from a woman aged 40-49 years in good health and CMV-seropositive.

CDR3 sequence reads: CASSQAPGRADYGYTF. In nucleotides, the CDR3 is TGTGCCAGCAGCCAAGCCCCCGGCAGGGCCGACTATGGCTACACCTTC. The gene calls are TRBV4-2 and TRBJ1-2; possible D gene TRBD1, 5 bases. The germline CDR1 and CDR2 sequences are LGHNA and YNFKEQ. V was clipped by 1 base and J by 3 bases, with 15 bases between them. This CDR3 is built from 16 residues.